This T cell receptor (beta chain) was profiled in a study of T cell changes during pregnancy in multiple sclerosis (dated by TCRdb to between 2018 and 2020). For the study in its entirety: The study looked at changes in the T cell repertoire across pregnancy in women with multiple sclerosis.

Receptor amplification or capture employed the immunoSEQ multiplex PCR assay. What TCRdb holds here is the immuneACCESS table cut down to in-frame rearrangements. Part of the clones is not present; checked against another copy, under half of the missing clones reflect an unresolved V gene, and the others are unexplained. This sample lists about 74,000 clones; more than 85% were detected once. The ten largest make up less than 3.5% of the sample. Notes on this clone: What antigen it recognizes has not been identified. No quality values exist for individual bases; no much larger clone is one base distant.

CDR1 SGHRS and CDR2 YFSETQ were looked up in the germline V gene. From the cysteine through the phenylalanine, the CDR3 covers 13 amino acids. Only the CDR3 DNA stays, 39 bases, in frame from base 1. V gives up 4 bases and J gives up 1 base, and the segment between their germline ends measures 8 bases. The source is a female donor with multiple sclerosis, enrolled in a pregnancy study. Here the chain combines TRBV5-1 and TRBJ1-2, with no confidently assigned D gene. Sequenced here: peripheral blood, sampled before pregnancy. In nucleotide form, the sequence is TGCGCCAGCAGCGACGGACTTAACTATGGCTACACCTTC. It is translated as CASSDGLNYGYTF.